This T cell receptor (beta chain) was obtained from a study of blood T cell repertoires in COVID-19. Looking at the study overall: T cells, B-cell-depleted T cells, or PBMCs supplied cDNA or gDNA.

The V and J ends lost 3 bases and 2 bases respectively, with 14 bases between them. The germline gives CDR1 SGHNT, CDR2 YENEEA. CDR3 size: 15 residues. Everyone who took part was roughly 18 to 89 years old, and they came from fewer than 25 US areas. Before being deemed recovered, Cohort 3 donors had two negative PCRs, clearance, or symptom resolution. In the authors' workflow: Scientists estimated how many nucleated cells there were by amplifying reference gene primers. The assay was immunoSEQ multiplex PCR, and TCRdb's table has in-frame clones only and misses some. V and J calls and clone size are those listed in that table; D and trimming were worked out from the DNA. The sample holds about 330,000 clones, more than 85% seen once.

This chain joins TRBV11-3 and TRBJ2-7, with D perhaps TRBD1 (6 bases). The sequencing input was PBMCs or T cells enriched from blood (not recorded which). The clonotype comes from a woman aged 25 to 39 who had recovered from COVID-19. The CDR3, as DNA: TGTGCCAGCAGCTTGGGTGGGGGCTCTGCCTACGAGCAGTACTTC. Amino acid sequence: CASSLGGGSAYEQYF.